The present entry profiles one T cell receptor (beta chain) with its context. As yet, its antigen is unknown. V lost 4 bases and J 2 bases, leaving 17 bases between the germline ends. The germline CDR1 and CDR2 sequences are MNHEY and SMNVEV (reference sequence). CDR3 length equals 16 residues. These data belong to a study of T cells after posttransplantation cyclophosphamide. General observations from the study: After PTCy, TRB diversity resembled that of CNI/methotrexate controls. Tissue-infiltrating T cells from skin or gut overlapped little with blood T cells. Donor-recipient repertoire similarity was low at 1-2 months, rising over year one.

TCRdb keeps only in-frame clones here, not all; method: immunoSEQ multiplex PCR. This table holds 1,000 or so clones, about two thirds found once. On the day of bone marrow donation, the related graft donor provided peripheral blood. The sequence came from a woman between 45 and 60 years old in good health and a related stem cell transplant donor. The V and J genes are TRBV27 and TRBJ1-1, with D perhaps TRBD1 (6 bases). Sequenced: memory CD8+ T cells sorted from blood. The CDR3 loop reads CASSSEWTASNTEAFF. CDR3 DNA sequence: TGTGCCAGCAGTTCAGAGTGGACAGCTAGCAACACTGAAGCTTTCTTT.